The 23 T cell receptor beta chains below were found in one sample sequenced in a study of blood T cell repertoires in COVID-19. Sequencing used immunoSEQ multiplex PCR; TCRdb keeps in-frame clones, though not all of them. Of 270,000 or so clones listed, 82% are singletons. Sequenced input: peripheral blood. The receptors stem from a woman between 18 and 29 years old with acute or convalescent COVID-19.

The chain couples TRBV6-2 or TRBV6-3 to TRBJ2-7; the D is unclear. CDR1 is MNHEY, CDR2 SVGEGT, per germline. V lost 5 bases and J lost 2, with 13 bases in between. This CDR3 is 14 amino acids long. CDR3 DNA sequence: TGTGCCAGCAGTCTTCGTCGGTTCCCCTACGAGCAGTACTTC. Protein product: CASSLRRFPYEQYF.

The rearrangement joins TRBV10-2 to TRBJ1-2; D is undetermined. The CDR3 loop spans 14 amino acids. CDR1 and CDR2 (germline): WSHSY, SAAADI. V dropped 7 bases and J dropped 7 bases, with 19 bases sitting between them. CDR3 sequence: CASKWEGRVGGYTF. CDR3 DNA: TGCGCCAGCAAATGGGAGGGTCGGGTTGGTGGCTACACCTTC.

The rearrangement links TRBV9 to TRBJ1-1, with D perhaps TRBD1 (5 bases). This CDR3 comprises 14 residues. V lost 4 bases to trimming and J lost 8 bases, with 18 bases between them. Germline CDR1 reads SGDLS; CDR2 reads YYNGEE. CDR3 in DNA: TGTGCCAGCAGCACCCAGTTGGGGGGTCAGGAAGCTTTCTTT. This sequence encodes CASSTQLGGQEAFF.

The chain recombines TRBV7-2 with TRBJ2-2, with D possibly TRBD2 on 5 matching bases. Deletions cut 3 bases from V and 5 bases from J, with 7 bases between. This CDR3 has 13 residues. Germline V gene lookup returns CDR1 SGHTA and CDR2 FQGNSA. The CDR3 DNA reads as TGTGCCAGCAGCTTTGGAGGAACCGGGGAGCTGTTTTTT. Translated, it gives CASSFGGTGELFF.

The rearrangement uses TRBV27 and TRBJ2-7; 7 nucleotides agree with TRBD1. Germline lookup yields CDR1 MNHEY and CDR2 SMNVEV (reference sequence). Trimming at V came to 5 bases and at J to 3 bases, leaving 7 bases not matched to a gene. The CDR3 runs 14 residues. The CDR3 DNA is TGTGCCAGCAGTAAAAGGGGGCCGGTCTACGAGCAGTACTTC. It translates to CASSKRGPVYEQYF.

This chain uses TRBV6-5 with TRBJ1-4; TRBD1 agrees at 7 bases. This CDR3 spans 15 amino acids. CDR1 and CDR2 from the germline V gene are MNHEY and SVGAGI. The V segment lost 5 bases and the J segment 8 bases; nucleotides outside the gene matches: 11. CDR3 region: CASSRQGQKEEKLFF. The CDR3 coding sequence is TGTGCCAGCAGTAGACAGGGTCAGAAAGAAGAAAAACTGTTTTTT.

This clone was seen a handful of times. The genes are TRBV15 and TRBJ2-7, with D maybe TRBD2 (5 bases). With 8 bases removed from V and 3 bases from J, the gap between germline ends came to 14 bases. The CDR3 is 13 residues long. Germline V CDR1 and CDR2: LNHNV, YYDKDF (reference sequence). The CDR3 spells CATGVSGIYEQYF. As DNA, the CDR3 is TGTGCCACCGGGGTTTCGGGAATCTACGAGCAGTACTTC.

In its sample, this clone was seen a few times. The chain joins TRBV6-5 to TRBJ1-5; perhaps TRBD1 as D (5 bases). Germline CDR1 is MNHEY and CDR2 is SVGAGI. CDR3 length: 14 residues. Trimming removed 6 bases at V and 2 bases at J, with 11 bases between. The CDR3 reads CASSPGYGNQPQHF. Written as DNA, the CDR3 is TGTGCCAGCAGCCCAGGGTATGGCAATCAGCCCCAGCATTTT.

This clone has a single count. The gene calls are TRBV11-2 and TRBJ2-7; tentatively, D is TRBD2 (6 bases). Between the trimmed V and J ends, which lost 5 bases and 0 bases, there was a span of 14 bases. CDR1 and CDR2 (germline): SGHAT, FQNNGV. The CDR3 extends over 15 amino acids. Written as DNA, the CDR3 is TGTGCCAGCAGCCATCCGGGAGCCAGCTCCTACGAGCAGTACTTC. Protein product: CASSHPGASSYEQYF. The variable domain in full, with the rest retrieved from reference TRBV11-2 and TRBJ2-7, is EAGVAQSPRYKIIEKRQSVAFWCNPISGHATLYWYQQILGQGPKLLIQFQNNGVVDDSQLPKDRFSAERLKGVDSTLKIQPAKLEDSAVYLCASSHPGASSYEQYFGPGTRLTVT.

This clone was seen more than once but under ten times. V is TRBV18 and J is TRBJ1-6; TRBD1 matches 7 bases. CDR1 is KGHSH, CDR2 LQKENI, per germline. This CDR3 comprises 15 residues. The trim removed 4 bases at V and 0 bases at J, leaving 0 bases unmatched. The CDR3 protein is CASSRDSSYNSPLHF. The CDR3 nucleotides read TGTGCCAGCTCACGGGACAGCTCCTATAATTCACCCCTCCACTTT. Full variable domain (remainder filled in from reference TRBV18 and TRBJ1-6): NAGVMQNPRHLVRRRGQEARLRCSPMKGHSHVYWYRQLPEEGLKFMVYLQKENIIDESGMPKERFSAEFPKEGPSILRIQQVVRGDSAAYFCASSRDSSYNSPLHFGNGTRLTVT.

The rearrangement links TRBV6-2 or TRBV6-3 to TRBJ2-5; tentatively, D is TRBD2 (6 bases). The length of the CDR3 is 15 residues. Germline assignment: CDR1 MNHEY and CDR2 SVGEGT. V dropped 5 bases and J dropped 5 bases, with 18 bases sitting between them. As DNA, the CDR3 is TGTGCCAGCAGTCGCCCCGACGGGGGTTGGGAGACCCAGTACTTC. This sequence encodes CASSRPDGGWETQYF.

This clone has just one count. This chain links TRBV29-1 with TRBJ2-7; D is unclear. Trimming left V 3 bases short and J 3 bases short, with 6 bases between. This CDR3 region has 11 residues. Germline V CDR1 and CDR2: SQVTM, ANQGSEA. This chain's CDR3 is CSVEGYYEQYF. The CDR3, as DNA: TGCAGCGTTGAGGGCTACTACGAGCAGTACTTC.

The V call is TRBV28, the J call TRBJ2-7, with TRBD1 matching 11 bases. The CDR3 is 14 residues long. The germline gives CDR1 MDHEN, CDR2 SYDVKM. Unmatched junction bases numbered 5, after V lost 4 bases and J lost 6 bases. CDR3 bases: TGTGCCAGCAGTTCATCGGACAGGGGGCGCGAGCAGTACTTC. As protein: CASSSSDRGREQYF.

The rearrangement joins TRBV5-5 to TRBJ1-2; 9 bases are a match to TRBD1. Losses at the gene ends were 4 bases for V and 2 bases for J; bases not matched to a gene: 15. This CDR3 spans 18 amino acids. CDR1 and CDR2 from the germline V gene are SGHKS and YYEKEE (reference sequence). The chain's CDR3 is CASSPGWAGDRANYGYTF. CDR3 sequence (DNA): TGTGCCAGCAGCCCGGGTTGGGCTGGGGACAGGGCAAACTATGGCTACACCTTC. Looking up the rest from reference TRBV5-5 and TRBJ1-2 gives the full variable domain: DAGVTQSPTHLIKTRGQQVTLRCSPISGHKSVSWYQQVLGQGPQFIFQYYEKEERGRGNFPDRFSARQFPNYSSELNVNALLLGDSALYLCASSPGWAGDRANYGYTFGSGTRLTVV.

The V and J genes are TRBV7-8 and TRBJ2-3; 9 nucleotides align to TRBD1. J lost 2 bases, V lost 4 bases, and 7 bases had no gene match. The germline CDR1 and CDR2 sequences are SGHVS and FQNEAQ. The CDR3 runs to 16 residues. CDR3 nucleotide sequence: TGTGCCAGCAGCTCCCCGGACAGGGGCCTCACAGATACGCAGTATTTT. Translating it yields CASSSPDRGLTDTQYF.

The CDR3 loop is CASSPNRVLEETQYF. The CDR3 nucleotides are TGTGCCAGCAGCCCGAATCGTGTATTAGAAGAGACCCAGTACTTC. This rearrangement joins TRBV27 to TRBJ2-5, with D uncertain. This CDR3 has 15 residues. Between the trimmed V and J ends, which lost 6 bases and 3 bases, there was a span of 17 bases. The V gene's germline CDR1 is MNHEY and CDR2 SMNVEV (reference sequence).

The J gene is TRBJ2-1, the V gene TRBV11-3, with no clear D. The CDR3 loop spans 14 amino acids. Germline CDR1 and CDR2: SGHNT and YENEEA. V gave up 3 bases and J gave up 6 bases, with 12 bases separating them. CDR3 region: CASSFGPQSNEQFF. CDR3 bases: TGTGCCAGCAGCTTCGGTCCACAGAGCAATGAGCAGTTCTTC. Together with reference TRBV11-3 and TRBJ2-1, the CDR3 gives the full variable domain: EAGVVQSPRYKIIEKKQPVAFWCNPISGHNTLYWYLQNLGQGPELLIRYENEEAVDDSQLPKDRFSAERLKGVDSTLKIQPAELGDSAVYLCASSFGPQSNEQFFGPGTRLTVL.

The chain has TRBV7-2 and TRBJ1-4; weak D call: TRBD1 (5 bases). Germline lookup yields CDR1 SGHTA and CDR2 FQGNSA. The CDR3 has 14 amino acids. Trimming pared 8 bases from V and 8 bases from J, leaving 18 bases between. CDR3 region: CASAFQGGGEKLFF. The CDR3 DNA follows: TGTGCCAGCGCCTTCCAGGGAGGTGGGGAAAAACTGTTTTTT.

The chain employs TRBV7-2 and TRBJ2-5; tentatively, D is TRBD1 (5 bases). Germline CDR1 and CDR2: SGHTA and FQGNSA. Between the trimmed V and J ends, which lost 3 bases and 2 bases, there was a span of 7 bases. This CDR3 comprises 13 residues. The CDR3 DNA sequence: TGTGCCAGCAGCTTCGACAGACAAGAGACCCAGTACTTC. Its protein product is CASSFDRQETQYF.

Only one count was recorded for this clone. The chain combines TRBV19 with TRBJ2-5, with 7 nucleotides matching TRBD1. This CDR3 has 14 amino acids. Germline values: CDR1 LNHDA, CDR2 SQIVND (reference sequence). Unmatched junction bases numbered 3, after V lost 4 bases and J lost 1 base. The CDR3 loop reads CASSTSGGQETQYF. The CDR3 nucleotides read TGTGCCAGTAGTACCTCAGGGGGCCAAGAGACCCAGTACTTC. Full variable domain (rest looked up from reference TRBV19 and TRBJ2-5): DGGITQSPKYLFRKEGQNVTLSCEQNLNHDAMYWYRQDPGQGLRLIYYSQIVNDFQKGDIAEGYSVSREKKESFPLTVTSAQKNPTAFYLCASSTSGGQETQYFGPGTRLLVL.

About this clone itself: Other nucleotide sequences from this sample produce the same CDR3. V gene TRBV3-1 (or the pseudogene TRBV3-2) combines with J gene TRBJ1-2; maybe TRBD1 (6 bases). The CDR3 is 12 residues long. Germline values: CDR1 LGHDT, CDR2 YNNKEL (reference sequence). The V end was cut by 2 bases, the J end by 6 bases, with 7 bases between. The CDR3 bases are TGTGCCAGCAGCCAAACAGGGAATGGCTACACCTTC. This gives the protein CASSQTGNGYTF.

The chain has TRBV6-2 or TRBV6-3 and TRBJ1-5, with TRBD1 matching over 9 bases. V gave up 6 bases and J gave up 3 bases; unmatched junction bases: 6. Germline CDR1 is MNHEY and CDR2 is SVGEGT. The CDR3 length is 15 residues. The CDR3 DNA reads TGTGCCAGCAGACCTGGGGACAGGGACAATCAGCCCCAGCATTTT. It is translated as CASRPGDRDNQPQHF.

The chain links TRBV28 to TRBJ1-2; 10 positions agree with TRBD1. V was clipped by 1 base and J by 5 bases; unmatched bases: 4. The CDR3 is 15 residues long. Germline lookup yields CDR1 MDHEN and CDR2 SYDVKM. CDR3 sequence (DNA): TGTGCCAGCAGTTTATTGACAGGGGGCGGTTATGGCTACACCTTC. This gives the protein CASSLLTGGGYGYTF.